Following are 25 T cell receptor beta chains from one sample sequenced in a study of T cell responses to AZD1222 COVID-19 vaccine. Data came from immunoSEQ multiplex PCR; TCRdb stores just in-frame clones and leaves some out. This table has 13,000 to 15,000 clones, under 90% appearing once. The source was peripheral blood, collected 28 days after the second AZD1222 dose. The source of these receptors is an adult who received the AZD1222 COVID-19 vaccine.

The chain joins TRBV28 to TRBJ1-2, with D maybe TRBD1 (6 bases). Trimming removed 2 bases from V and 5 bases from J, with 15 bases in between. The CDR3 spans 15 residues. The germline V gene encodes CDR1 MDHEN and CDR2 SYDVKM. The CDR3 here is CASSLEAGEWYGYTF. For the CDR3, the DNA is TGTGCCAGCAGTTTAGAGGCAGGGGAGTGGTATGGCTACACCTTC.

Points on this clone: The junction and the germline gene differ at one end; a read error may be behind it. V and J are TRBV12-3 or TRBV12-4 and TRBJ2-4; weak D call: TRBD1 (6 bases). This CDR3 region has 12 residues. The CDR3 spells CASSFNRAGDVF. The CDR3 DNA is TGTGCCAGCAGTTTCAATCGAGCAGGGGATGTCTTC.

The chain couples TRBV4-3 to TRBJ2-2, with a weak D call TRBD2 (5 bases). V was clipped by 0 bases and J by 4 bases, with 12 bases between them. Germline-derived CDR1 and CDR2 are LGHNA and YSLEER. This CDR3 comprises 16 residues. CDR3 loop: CASSQEDYQVTGELFF. The CDR3 nucleotides are TGCGCCAGCAGCCAAGAAGACTACCAGGTCACCGGGGAGCTGTTTTTT.

The chain recombines TRBV4-3 with TRBJ1-6, with D maybe TRBD1 (6 bases). The germline CDR1 and CDR2 sequences are LGHNA and YSLEER. The CDR3 contains 14 residues. Trimming left V 5 bases short and J 9 bases short, with 14 bases between. In DNA form, the CDR3 reads TGCGCCAGCAGCGAACAGGGTGTTGGTTCACCCCTCCACTTT. Protein: CASSEQGVGSPLHF.

V is TRBV28 and J is TRBJ2-7; D is perhaps TRBD1 or TRBD2 (6 bases each). The CDR3 is 14 amino acids. Between the trimmed V and J ends, which lost 5 bases and 2 bases, there was a span of 13 bases. CDR1 is MDHEN and CDR2 is SYDVKM in the germline V gene. The CDR3 coding sequence is TGTGCCAGCAGTAACCCCGGGGGCCCCTACGAGCAGTACTTC. Amino acid sequence: CASSNPGGPYEQYF.

The rearrangement joins TRBV7-2 to TRBJ1-2, with TRBD1 matching over 9 bases. Germline-derived CDR1 and CDR2 are SGHTA and FQGNSA. The CDR3 length is 13 residues. V lost 5 bases to trimming and J lost 8 bases; unmatched junction nucleotides: 6. Here the CDR3 reads CASSTGQGGGYTF. Written as DNA, the CDR3 is TGTGCCAGCAGCACGGGACAGGGAGGCGGCTACACCTTC.

This rearrangement joins TRBV5-8 to TRBJ1-5; D gene unclear. This CDR3 is 14 amino acids long. The V gene's germline CDR1 is SGHTS and CDR2 YDEGEE. The V gene lost 0 bases and the J gene lost 4 bases, with 8 bases spanning the gap. CDR3 sequence (DNA): TGTGCCAGCAGCTTGGTCGCAGCAAATCAGCCCCAGCATTTT. It specifies CASSLVAANQPQHF.

The V gene is TRBV10-3, the J gene TRBJ2-2, with 7 positions matching TRBD1. The germline V gene encodes CDR1 ENHRY and CDR2 SYGVKD. V shed 6 bases and J 1 base; nucleotides not matched to a gene: 8. The CDR3 has 16 amino acids. CDR3 in DNA: TGTGCCATCAGCTCCATGCAGGGGGTGAACACCGGGGAGCTGTTTTTT. This gives the protein CAISSMQGVNTGELFF.

Within the sample, this clone is medium-sized. This rearrangement joins TRBV7-9 to TRBJ2-7, with 8 bases aligning to TRBD1. This CDR3 is built from 13 residues. From germline, CDR1 is SEHNR and CDR2 FQNEAQ (reference sequence). V lost 5 bases, J lost 5 bases, and 5 bases stayed unmatched. CDR3: CASSPDRGHEQYF. For the CDR3, the DNA is TGTGCCAGCAGCCCAGACAGGGGCCACGAGCAGTACTTC.

A single count supports this clone. This chain links TRBV2 with TRBJ2-5; D is perhaps TRBD1 or TRBD2 (5 bases each). Between the trimmed V and J ends, which lost 6 bases and 1 base, there was a span of 9 bases. The CDR3 totals 13 residues. Germline V gene lookup returns CDR1 SNHLY and CDR2 FYNNEI. The CDR3 reads CASRRGSQETQYF. Written as DNA, the CDR3 is TGTGCCAGCAGGAGGGGTTCCCAAGAGACCCAGTACTTC.

The chain employs TRBV19 and TRBJ2-1; 11 bases map to TRBD2. In germline, CDR1 is LNHDA, CDR2 SQIVND (reference sequence). Germline trimming cut 6 bases from V and 6 bases from J; bases unmatched to any gene: 10. The CDR3 extends over 16 amino acids. The CDR3: CASRTLTSGRGNEQFF. The CDR3 DNA sequence: TGTGCCAGTAGGACCCTAACTAGCGGGAGAGGCAATGAGCAGTTCTTC.

This chain links TRBV12-3 or TRBV12-4 with TRBJ2-1; TRBD1 is a possible D gene (5 bases). V was trimmed by 5 bases and J by 6 bases, leaving 8 bases between them. The CDR3 runs 12 residues. The CDR3: CASSLQGNEQFF. CDR3 DNA sequence: TGTGCCAGCAGTCTCCAGGGCAATGAGCAGTTCTTC.

This chain uses TRBV5-1 with TRBJ1-2; D not resolved. V was shortened by 0 bases and J by 3 bases, with 12 bases between the two germline ends. The CDR3 spans 15 residues. CDR1 and CDR2 (germline): SGHRS, YFSETQ. CDR3 in amino acids: CASSLDTGRDYGYTF. As DNA, the CDR3 is TGCGCCAGCAGCTTGGATACGGGTCGCGACTATGGCTACACCTTC.

The V gene is TRBV2, the J gene TRBJ1-5; no definite D call. CDR3 length: 14 residues. V lost 1 base and J lost 7, with 11 bases in between. Germline V gives CDR1 SNHLY, CDR2 FYNNEI. For the CDR3, the DNA is TGTGCCAGCAGTGAAGGGACCCTAGGGCAGCCCCAGCATTTT. The encoded protein is CASSEGTLGQPQHF.

The chain recombines TRBV6-2 or TRBV6-3 with TRBJ2-3; D gene uncertain. Germline loops: CDR1 MNHEY, CDR2 SVGEGT. Trimming stripped 3 bases from V and 5 bases from J, with 9 bases between. This CDR3 spans 13 amino acids. CDR3 DNA sequence: TGTGCCAGCAGTTATTTCGGTGGAGATACGCAGTATTTT. Encoded protein: CASSYFGGDTQYF.

The chain uses TRBV5-1 and TRBJ2-5, with 8 bases lining up with TRBD2. The CDR3 is made up of 15 amino acids. Germline-derived CDR1 and CDR2 are SGHRS and YFSETQ. V was pared by 2 bases and J by 5 bases, with 8 bases of the junction left unmatched. The CDR3 is CASSLVAGLGETQYF. The CDR3 coding sequence is TGCGCCAGCAGCTTAGTAGCGGGGCTTGGGGAGACCCAGTACTTC. The full variable domain, with the rest looked up from reference TRBV5-1 and TRBJ2-5, is KAGVTQTPRYLIKTRGQQVTLSCSPISGHRSVSWYQQTPGQGLQFLFEYFSETQRNKGNFPGRFSGRQFSNSRSEMNVSTLELGDSALYLCASSLVAGLGETQYFGPGTRLLVL.

The rearrangement links TRBV7-2 to TRBJ2-7, with 11 bases aligning to TRBD2. Trimming cost V 3 bases and J 3 bases; bases outside gene matches: 1. This CDR3 region has 14 residues. Germline lookup yields CDR1 SGHTA and CDR2 FQGNSA. The CDR3 DNA sequence: TGTGCCAGCAGCTTCACTAGCGGGAGCTACGAGCAGTACTTC. This codes for CASSFTSGSYEQYF. Using reference TRBV7-2 and TRBJ2-7 for the parts outside the CDR3, the full variable domain is GAGVSQSPSNKVTEKGKDVELRCDPISGHTALYWYRQSLGQGLEFLIYFQGNSAPDKSGLPSDRFSAERTGGSVSTLTIQRTQQEDSAVYLCASSFTSGSYEQYFGPGTRLTVT.

The genes are TRBV28 and TRBJ1-4; D not resolved. The CDR3 extends over 15 amino acids. Trimming took off 10 bases at V and 8 bases at J, with 23 bases between the two ends. Germline CDR1 is MDHEN and CDR2 is SYDVKM. The CDR3 DNA is TGTGCCATCTGCGAAGGACCGCGAAGGTGGGAAAAACTGTTTTTT. Protein product: CAICEGPRRWEKLFF.

In this sample, this clone turned up a few times. The rearrangement uses TRBV5-1 and TRBJ1-4, with D tentatively TRBD1 (5 bases). This CDR3 region has 15 residues. Germline assignment: CDR1 SGHRS and CDR2 YFSETQ. V was pared by 0 bases and J by 6 bases, with 12 bases between. The CDR3 bases are TGCGCCAGCAGCTTGGCCCCGGGGGGGGATGAAAAACTGTTTTTT. Protein sequence: CASSLAPGGDEKLFF.

The rearrangement joins TRBV5-4 to TRBJ2-5; 8 bases are shared with TRBD1. This CDR3 comprises 14 residues. Germline V lookup: CDR1 SGHNT, CDR2 YYREEE (reference sequence). V lost 3 bases and J lost 4; bases outside the gene matches: 5. The CDR3 DNA reads as TGTGCCAGCAGCTCCCAGGGGGCAGGAGAGACCCAGTACTTC. Its translation is CASSSQGAGETQYF. The whole variable domain, filled in from reference TRBV5-4 and TRBJ2-5, reads ETGVTQSPTHLIKTRGQQVTLRCSSQSGHNTVSWYQQALGQGPQFIFQYYREEENGRGNFPPRFSGLQFPNYSSELNVNALELDDSALYLCASSSQGAGETQYFGPGTRLLVL.

This clone was recorded once. The chain combines TRBV18 with TRBJ1-1, with 7 bases matching TRBD1. V shed 7 bases, J shed 1 base, and the junction held 6 bases outside the gene matches. Germline V gene lookup returns CDR1 KGHSH and CDR2 LQKENI. The CDR3 consists of 14 residues. CDR3 protein: CASLGQAGNTEAFF. The CDR3 DNA reads as TGTGCCAGCTTAGGACAGGCGGGGAACACTGAAGCTTTCTTT.

The J gene is TRBJ2-1, the V gene TRBV19, with 13 positions matching TRBD2. The CDR3 runs to 15 residues. In germline, CDR1 is LNHDA, CDR2 SQIVND (reference sequence). The J segment lost 3 bases and the V segment lost 5 bases, leaving 1 base of the junction unmatched. CDR3: CASSWTSGSYNEQFF. DNA for the CDR3: TGTGCCAGTAGTTGGACTAGCGGGAGCTACAATGAGCAGTTCTTC.

The chain carries TRBV5-1 and TRBJ1-6, with 9 bases that match TRBD1. The CDR3 has 15 residues. The V gene end was trimmed by 0 bases and the J gene end by 9 bases; junction bases not matched to a gene: 4. CDR1 is SGHRS and CDR2 is YFSETQ in the germline V gene. The CDR3 sequence is CASSLVGTGISPLHF. Written as DNA, the CDR3 is TGCGCCAGCAGCTTGGTGGGGACAGGGATTTCACCCCTCCACTTT.

J is TRBJ2-3 and V is TRBV9; 7 nucleotides align to TRBD1. V shed 4 bases and J 2 bases; nucleotides not matched to a gene: 7. This CDR3 is 15 amino acids long. In germline, CDR1 is SGDLS, CDR2 YYNGEE. The CDR3 DNA is TGTGCCAGCAGCCCTCGAGGGGGCAACACAGATACGCAGTATTTT. It is translated as CASSPRGGNTDTQYF. The complete variable domain, with remaining parts taken from reference TRBV9 and TRBJ2-3, reads DSGVTQTPKHLITATGQRVTLRCSPRSGDLSVYWYQQSLDQGLQFLIQYYNGEERAKGNILERFSAQQFPDLHSELNLSSLELGDSALYFCASSPRGGNTDTQYFGPGTRLTVL.

The rearrangement links TRBV6-5 to TRBJ1-1, with D hard to call. With 11 bases removed from V and 4 bases from J, the gap between germline ends came to 8 bases. CDR1 is MNHEY, CDR2 SVGAGI, per germline. This CDR3 comprises 10 residues. The CDR3 sequence is CAVGGTEAFF. Here the CDR3 DNA reads TGTGCCGTTGGCGGCACTGAAGCTTTCTTT.